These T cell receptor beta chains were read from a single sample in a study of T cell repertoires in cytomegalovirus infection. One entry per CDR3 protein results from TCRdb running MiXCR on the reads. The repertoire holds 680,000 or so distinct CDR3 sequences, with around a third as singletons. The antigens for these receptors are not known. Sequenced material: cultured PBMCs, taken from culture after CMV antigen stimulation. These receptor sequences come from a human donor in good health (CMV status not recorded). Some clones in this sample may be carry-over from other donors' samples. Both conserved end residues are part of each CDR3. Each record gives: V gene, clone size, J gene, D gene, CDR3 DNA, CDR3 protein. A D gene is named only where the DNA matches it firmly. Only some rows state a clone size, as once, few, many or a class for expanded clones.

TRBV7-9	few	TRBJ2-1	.	TGTGCCAGCAGACAGGAAGGGAATGAGCAGTTCTTC	CASRQEGNEQFF
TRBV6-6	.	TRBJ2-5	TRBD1	TGTGCCACCACCTCTACCTGGACAGGCCAAGAGACCCAGTACTTC	CATTSTWTGQETQYF
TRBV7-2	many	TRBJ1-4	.	TGTGCCAGCAGCCTGGGTTCCTCCCATGAAAAACTGTTTTTT	CASSLGSSHEKLFF
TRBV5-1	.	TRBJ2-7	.	TGCGCCAGCAGCTTGGAGAGGGCCGCCTACGAGCAGTACTTC	CASSLERAAYEQYF
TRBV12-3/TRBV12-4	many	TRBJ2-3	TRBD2	TGTGCCAGCAGTATTTACACTAGCGGGGGGGAAGATACGCAGTATTTT	CASSIYTSGGEDTQYF
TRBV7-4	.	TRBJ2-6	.	TGTGCCAGCAGCTTTAGGGGACTCCCCTCTGGGGCCAACGTCCTGACTTTC	CASSFRGLPSGANVLTF
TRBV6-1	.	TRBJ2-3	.	TGTGCCAGCAGTGAGGACATTCACTCCACAGATACGCAGTATTTT	CASSEDIHSTDTQYF
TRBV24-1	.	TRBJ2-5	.	TGTGCCACCAGTGAGGGTCACCAAGAGACCCAGTACTTC	CATSEGHQETQYF
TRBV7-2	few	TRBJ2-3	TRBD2	TGTGCCAGCAGCCCCAGACTAGCAGGAGATACGCAGTATTTT	CASSPRLAGDTQYF
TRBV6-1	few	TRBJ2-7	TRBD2	TGTGCCAGCAGTGAATTGTCGGGAGGGCCGCGGGAGCAGTACTTC	CASSELSGGPREQYF
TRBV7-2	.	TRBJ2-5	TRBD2	TGTGCCAGCAGCTTAGAGGGACTAGGTCAGACCCAGTACTTC	CASSLEGLGQTQYF
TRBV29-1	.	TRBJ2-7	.	TGCAGCGTTGGGGGGGACGAGCAGTACTTC	CSVGGDEQYF
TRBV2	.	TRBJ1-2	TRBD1	TGTGCCAGCACTTTCGGACAGGGAAAATACTATGGCTACACCTTC	CASTFGQGKYYGYTF
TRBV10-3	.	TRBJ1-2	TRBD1	TGTGCCATCAGTGATGGTAGGACAGGGGAGTATGGCTACACCTTC	CAISDGRTGEYGYTF
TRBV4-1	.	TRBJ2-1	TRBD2	TGCGCCAGCAGCCAAGGCCCAACTAGCGCCTACAATGAGCAGTTCTTC	CASSQGPTSAYNEQFF
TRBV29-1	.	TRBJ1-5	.	TGCAGCGTCCTTGGGGGAGAGGGCCAGCCCCAGCATTTT	CSVLGGEGQPQHF
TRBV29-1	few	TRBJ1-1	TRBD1	TGCAGCGTGGGACAGGGGGTCACTGAAGCTTTCTTT	CSVGQGVTEAFF
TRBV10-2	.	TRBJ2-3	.	TGCGCCAGCAGACCTACGGGGTCCGATACGCAGTATTTT	CASRPTGSDTQYF
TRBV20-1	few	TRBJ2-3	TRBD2	TGCAGTGCTCCTCAGCGGGAGGAAACAGATACGCAGTATTTT	CSAPQREETDTQYF
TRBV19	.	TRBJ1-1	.	TGTGCCAGTAGTAAAAGCCGGATGAACACTGAAGCTTTCTTT	CASSKSRMNTEAFF
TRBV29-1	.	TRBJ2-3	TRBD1	TGCAGCGTTGAAGTCCGGACAGGGCCAGATACGCAGTATTTT	CSVEVRTGPDTQYF
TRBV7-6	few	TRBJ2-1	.	TGTGCCAGCAGCTTAGCGCTCCCGGAAAGCTCCTACAATGAGCAGTTCTTC	CASSLALPESSYNEQFF
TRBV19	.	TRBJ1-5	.	TGTGCCAGTTCCTGGTCCGACTATAGCAATCAGCCCCAGCATTTT	CASSWSDYSNQPQHF
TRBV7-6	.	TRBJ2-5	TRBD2	TGTGCCAGCAGCTCCGCGGGGGAGTACCAGTACTTC	CASSSAGEYQYF
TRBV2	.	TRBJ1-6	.	TGTGCCAGCAGCGGCTGGGGTTCACCCCTCCACTTT	CASSGWGSPLHF
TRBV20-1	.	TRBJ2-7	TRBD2	TGCAGTGCTAGAGTCGGGACTAGGGAGGCCGAGCAGTACTTC	CSARVGTREAEQYF